This TCR beta chain was found in a study of T cells after yellow fever vaccination. The overall study: Low-cell-number fractions underwent preparation using SMART-Seq v4 Ultra Low Input.

UMIs were added to TCR cDNA along with a universal primer site when it was made by 5'RACE template switching. In TCRdb, the 5' RACE reads were re-called with MiXCR into one record per CDR3 protein. The repertoire holds hundreds of thousands of distinct CDR3 sequences, with 9.5% to 13% as singletons. CDR1 is SGHRS, CDR2 YFSETQ, per germline. The V end lost 2 bases, the J end lost 6 bases, and 15 bases lay between the germline ends. This CDR3 is built from 14 residues. This clonotype was counted many times. This chain connects TRBV5-1 to TRBJ2-7; D remains unclear. This sequence was found in a man between 18 and 35 years old who received the YFV17D yellow fever vaccine. Source: PBMCs, taken on the day of the first yellow fever vaccination. CDR3 in DNA: TGCGCCAGCAGCTTTAGGTTCGACACCTTCGAGCAGTACTTC. This gives the protein CASSFRFDTFEQYF.